This entry lists 8 T cell receptor beta chains sequenced from one sample in a study of blood T cell repertoires in COVID-19. This table comes from immunoSEQ multiplex PCR, and its TCRdb copy is limited to in-frame clones, with some not included. Of about 170,000 clones listed, 74% are singletons. The specimen was peripheral blood. The receptor source for this set is a woman aged 80 or older with acute or convalescent COVID-19.

CDR3 in amino acids: CATETAYNEQFF. CDR3 in DNA: TGTGCCACCGAAACAGCCTACAATGAGCAGTTCTTC. The chain recombines TRBV24-1 with TRBJ2-1; no firm D call. The ends were cut back, 9 bases at V and 2 bases at J, with 7 bases in the middle. The germline CDR1 and CDR2 sequences are KGHDR and SFDVKD. CDR3 length: 12 amino acids.

In this sample, this clone turned up a few times. Within the sample, other DNA sequences also encode this same CDR3. This chain uses TRBV27 with TRBJ2-3; possibly TRBD1 for D (7 bases). The CDR3 runs 15 residues. Germline V CDR1 and CDR2: MNHEY, SMNVEV (reference sequence). V was pared by 6 bases and J by 5 bases, with 18 bases between. The CDR3 nucleotides read TGTGCCAGCAGCAACAGGGGAGAGGAGGGAGATACGCAGTATTTT. Encoded protein: CASSNRGEEGDTQYF.

This rearrangement joins TRBV5-8 to TRBJ2-7; no clear D gene. Germline assignment: CDR1 SGHTS and CDR2 YDEGEE. Trimming took 4 bases from V and 7 from J, leaving 9 bases between them. The CDR3 contains 11 residues. The CDR3 protein is CASSKVAEQYF. The CDR3 DNA is TGTGCCAGCAGCAAAGTAGCTGAGCAGTACTTC.

This clone was observed a handful of times. The chain combines TRBV7-9 with TRBJ1-4, with D unresolved. Germline CDR1 is SEHNR and CDR2 is FQNEAQ (reference sequence). V lost 3 bases to trimming and J lost 10 bases, with 12 bases between them. The CDR3 totals 13 residues. The CDR3 DNA reads TGTGCCAGCAGCTTCGGACTCGGTGGAAAACTGTTTTTT. Translated, it gives CASSFGLGGKLFF.

Only one count was recorded for this clone. The chain employs TRBV6-5 and TRBJ2-2, with 7 bases identical to TRBD1. V lost 8 bases to trimming and J lost 4 bases; unmatched junction nucleotides: 1. Germline-derived CDR1 and CDR2 are MNHEY and SVGAGI. This CDR3 region has 12 residues. The CDR3 coding sequence is TGTGCCAGCTACAGGGGCACCGGGGAGCTGTTTTTT. Its translation: CASYRGTGELFF.

V and J are TRBV9 and TRBJ2-7; unclear D gene. In germline, CDR1 is SGDLS, CDR2 YYNGEE. The length of the CDR3 is 13 residues. Trimming took off 4 bases at V and 3 bases at J, with 11 bases between the two ends. The CDR3 loop is CASSLTPGYEQYF. The CDR3 region has the DNA TGTGCCAGCAGCCTCACCCCGGGCTACGAGCAGTACTTC.

In this sample, this clone turned up a few times. The rearrangement joins TRBV19 to TRBJ1-5; D unclear. Germline-derived CDR1 and CDR2 are LNHDA and SQIVND (reference sequence). Trimming left V 8 bases short and J 6 bases short, with 11 bases between. There are 12 residues in the CDR3. This CDR3 is CASLYPGQPQHF. The DNA for the CDR3 is TGTGCCAGTCTATACCCCGGTCAGCCCCAGCATTTT. Full variable domain (rest looked up from reference TRBV19 and TRBJ1-5): DGGITQSPKYLFRKEGQNVTLSCEQNLNHDAMYWYRQDPGQGLRLIYYSQIVNDFQKGDIAEGYSVSREKKESFPLTVTSAQKNPTAFYLCASLYPGQPQHFGDGTRLSIL.

This chain uses TRBV28 with TRBJ2-7; 7 nucleotides agree with TRBD1. The J segment lost 6 bases and the V segment lost 6 bases, leaving 11 bases of the junction unmatched. The CDR3 loop spans 14 amino acids. Germline CDR1 and CDR2: MDHEN and SYDVKM. The CDR3 bases are TGTGCCAGCAGACCGATGGCGGCAGGGGGCGAGCAGTACTTC. Translating gives CASRPMAAGGEQYF.